The 8 T cell receptor beta chains below all came from one sample that was sequenced in a study of blood T cell repertoires in COVID-19. Sequenced by immunoSEQ multiplex PCR; TCRdb stores in-frame clones only, minus some. The sample contains more than 45,000 clones, more than 75% of which appear only once. The sample was peripheral blood. All receptors derive from a woman aged 55-70 years with acute or convalescent COVID-19.

The chain is built from TRBV30 and TRBJ1-4, with D unclear. Germline assignment: CDR1 GTSNPN and CDR2 SVGIG (reference sequence). This CDR3 has 11 residues. The V end lost 2 bases, the J end lost 6 bases, and 4 bases lay between the germline ends. The CDR3 DNA sequence: TGTGCCTGGAGTTATGATGAAAAACTGTTTTTT. Translation gives CAWSYDEKLFF.

DNA of the CDR3: TGTGCCAGCAGACAAAGAACCGGGACAGGGAACGGGGAGCTGTTTTTT. This sequence encodes CASRQRTGTGNGELFF. The chain employs TRBV11-2 and TRBJ2-2, with TRBD1 matching 9 bases. This CDR3 is 16 amino acids long. Looked up from germline, CDR1 is SGHAT and CDR2 is FQNNGV. Unmatched junction bases numbered 12, after V lost 6 bases and J lost 7 bases.

The chain has TRBV5-1 and TRBJ2-1, with D unresolved. The length of the CDR3 is 15 residues. V was trimmed by 0 bases and J by 2 bases, leaving 9 bases between them. Germline CDR1 SGHRS, CDR2 YFSETQ. The CDR3: CASSLGGSPYNEQFF. CDR3 coding DNA: TGCGCCAGCAGCTTGGGCGGATCACCCTACAATGAGCAGTTCTTC.

The rearrangement joins TRBV7-2 to TRBJ2-3, with 12 bases aligning to TRBD2. V lost 5 bases, J lost 3 bases, and 6 bases stayed unmatched. The CDR3 is 16 amino acids. Germline V lookup: CDR1 SGHTA, CDR2 FQGNSA. CDR3 loop: CASSHGTSGQTDTQYF. The CDR3 DNA sequence: TGTGCCAGCAGCCATGGGACTAGCGGGCAAACAGATACGCAGTATTTT.

This chain joins TRBV7-2 and TRBJ1-4; D perhaps matches TRBD1 (6 bases). CDR1 is SGHTA and CDR2 is FQGNSA in the germline V gene. The CDR3 covers 16 residues. Trimming stripped 5 bases from V and 8 bases from J, with 21 bases between. The CDR3, as DNA: TGTGCCAGCAGCCCGAGACAGGACCGAAGCCAGGAAAAACTGTTTTTT. Translating gives CASSPRQDRSQEKLFF.

V is TRBV4-3 and J is TRBJ2-1, with D perhaps matching TRBD2 (6 bases). CDR3 length: 14 residues. Trimming shortened V by 1 base and J by 8 bases, and 12 bases separated the two germline ends. Germline V gene sequence: CDR1 LGHNA, CDR2 YSLEER. CDR3 region: CASSQASSVDEQFF. For the CDR3, the DNA is TGCGCCAGCAGCCAAGCTTCTAGCGTCGATGAGCAGTTCTTC.

The CDR3, as DNA: TGCAGCGTTGGGGGACAGGGGGAGACCCAGTACTTC. Protein: CSVGGQGETQYF. This rearrangement joins TRBV29-1 to TRBJ2-5; 10 bases match TRBD1. J lost 5 bases, V lost 4 bases, and 1 base had no gene match. This CDR3 spans 12 amino acids. CDR1 is SQVTM and CDR2 is ANQGSEA in the germline V gene. The complete variable domain, with remaining parts taken from reference TRBV29-1 and TRBJ2-5, reads SAVISQKPSRDICQRGTSLTIQCQVDSQVTMMFWYRQQPGQSLTLIATANQGSEATYESGFVIDKFPISRPNLTFSTLTVSNMSPEDSSIYLCSVGGQGETQYFGPGTRLLVL.

The CDR3, as DNA: TGTGCCAGCAGCTTGACCACAGGGGGAGGACAGCCCCAGCATTTT. Translation gives CASSLTTGGGQPQHF. The chain has TRBV11-2 and TRBJ1-5, with 8 bases fitting TRBD1. Germline loops: CDR1 SGHAT, CDR2 FQNNGV. The V segment lost 3 bases and the J segment 7 bases; nucleotides outside the gene matches: 8. The CDR3 has 15 residues.